Presented here are 31 T cell receptor beta chains from one specimen sequenced in a study of shared clonotypes between healthy human individuals. TCRdb's copy holds only in-frame clones and misses some; the assay was immunoSEQ multiplex PCR. The data contain over 950,000 clones, 70% to 85% of them singletons. The specimen was memory CD4+ T cells from PBMCs. This sample's subset: CD45RA-negative fraction. These receptors were taken from a man younger than 30 in good health. Some clones in this sample may be carry-over from other donors' samples.

The chain recombines TRBV7-9 with TRBJ2-2; 7 bases align to TRBD2. CDR3 length: 13 amino acids. Germline values: CDR1 SEHNR, CDR2 FQNEAQ (reference sequence). V shed 3 bases and J 7 bases; nucleotides not matched to a gene: 2. In nucleotides, the CDR3 is TGTGCCAGCAGCTTCGCGGGAGTCGGGGAGCTGTTTTTT. Translation gives CASSFAGVGELFF. The complete variable domain, with remaining parts taken from reference TRBV7-9 and TRBJ2-2, reads DTGVSQNPRHKITKRGQNVTFRCDPISEHNRLYWYRQTLGQGPEFLTYFQNEAQLEKSRLLSDRFSAERPKGSFSTLEIQRTEQGDSAMYLCASSFAGVGELFFGEGSRLTVL.

This clone was found once. This chain joins TRBV7-3 and TRBJ1-2; possibly TRBD1 for D (6 bases). V lost 1 base to trimming and J lost 5 bases, with 14 bases between them. This CDR3 is 15 amino acids long. Germline CDR1 is SGHTA and CDR2 is FQGTGA. CDR3 sequence reads: CASSLSSTGTYGYTF. DNA of the CDR3: TGTGCCAGCAGCTTAAGTTCCACAGGGACATATGGCTACACCTTC.

V is TRBV6-1 and J is TRBJ2-4, with a tentative D call TRBD2 (6 bases). Trimming took 0 bases from V and 15 from J, leaving 9 bases between them. CDR1 and CDR2 from the germline V gene are MNHNS and SASEGT. CDR3 length equals 11 residues. The CDR3 here is CASSEAGGTYF. The CDR3 DNA sequence: TGTGCCAGCAGTGAAGCCGGGGGTACGTACTTC.

V and J are TRBV9 and TRBJ1-2, with 7 bases fitting TRBD1. This CDR3 spans 14 amino acids. CDR1 SGDLS and CDR2 YYNGEE come from the germline V gene. After removal of 3 bases from V and 8 bases from J, the junction contained 10 bases not matched to a gene. In DNA form, the CDR3 reads TGTGCCAGCAGCGCCCAACTGACAGGGAAAGGCTACACCTTC. Its protein is CASSAQLTGKGYTF. The entire variable domain, with the rest obtained from reference TRBV9 and TRBJ1-2, is as follows: DSGVTQTPKHLITATGQRVTLRCSPRSGDLSVYWYQQSLDQGLQFLIQYYNGEERAKGNILERFSAQQFPDLHSELNLSSLELGDSALYFCASSAQLTGKGYTFGSGTRLTVV.

This clone was picked up one time. CDR3 protein: CASSLTPTDTQYF. Here the CDR3 DNA reads TGTGCCAGCAGCTTGACCCCCACAGATACGCAGTATTTT. The V gene is TRBV5-6, the J gene TRBJ2-3; D call uncertain. The V gene lost 1 base and the J gene lost 2 bases, with 5 bases spanning the gap. The CDR3 is 13 amino acids. CDR1 is SGHDT, CDR2 YYEEEE, per germline.

The rearrangement joins TRBV19 to TRBJ2-7; 7 bases are a match to TRBD1. This CDR3 contains 13 residues. The V gene end was trimmed by 5 bases and the J gene end by 5 bases; junction bases not matched to a gene: 6. Germline V gene data show CDR1 as LNHDA and CDR2 as SQIVND (reference sequence). The CDR3 DNA reads as TGTGCCAGTAGTCTCAGGGGGAAGAACGAGCAGTACTTC. Translating it yields CASSLRGKNEQYF.

V usage is TRBV14 and J usage is TRBJ2-1, with D hard to call. CDR1 is SGHDN and CDR2 is FVKESK in the germline V gene. V was clipped by 6 bases and J by 7 bases, with 13 bases between them. The CDR3 covers 13 residues. This CDR3 reads CASRLLDVNEQFF. The CDR3 bases are TGTGCCAGCAGATTATTGGACGTGAATGAGCAGTTCTTC.

The V gene is TRBV19, the J gene TRBJ2-1, with D possibly being TRBD2 (5 bases). The CDR3 is made up of 12 amino acids. Per the germline V gene, CDR1 is LNHDA and CDR2 is SQIVND (reference sequence). V was trimmed by 5 bases and J by 9 bases, leaving 11 bases between them. The CDR3 region is CASSGLFGEQFF. CDR3 in DNA: TGTGCCAGTAGTGGACTGTTTGGTGAGCAGTTCTTC.

This clone was counted a single time. The chain uses TRBV5-6 and TRBJ2-7; 11 bases align to TRBD2. The CDR3 loop spans 15 amino acids. The germline gives CDR1 SGHDT, CDR2 YYEEEE. With 0 bases clipped from V and 5 bases from J, the junction kept 4 bases outside the gene matches. CDR3 amino acids: CASSLATGLADEQYF. CDR3 in DNA: TGTGCCAGCAGCTTGGCTACGGGACTAGCGGACGAGCAGTACTTC.

This clone has a count of ten or more. V gene TRBV19 combines with J gene TRBJ1-2; perhaps TRBD1 as D (5 bases). V lost 5 bases and J 7 bases, leaving 17 bases between the germline ends. The germline V gene encodes CDR1 LNHDA and CDR2 SQIVND (reference sequence). The CDR3 consists of 14 residues. In nucleotides, the CDR3 is TGTGCCAGTAGTCCCCAGGGCCGAGTATTTGGCTACACCTTC. Its translation: CASSPQGRVFGYTF. The whole variable domain, filled in from reference TRBV19 and TRBJ1-2, reads DGGITQSPKYLFRKEGQNVTLSCEQNLNHDAMYWYRQDPGQGLRLIYYSQIVNDFQKGDIAEGYSVSREKKESFPLTVTSAQKNPTAFYLCASSPQGRVFGYTFGSGTRLTVV.

Only a few counts were recorded for this clone. This chain uses TRBV28 with TRBJ2-5, with 8 bases fitting TRBD2. This CDR3 has 14 amino acids. With 6 bases clipped from V and 0 bases from J, the junction kept 3 bases outside the gene matches. The V gene's germline CDR1 is MDHEN and CDR2 SYDVKM. CDR3 nucleotides: TGTGCCAGCAGCGGGAGGGACTACCAAGAGACCCAGTACTTC. Translating it yields CASSGRDYQETQYF.

The CDR3 nucleotides are TGTGCCAGCAGCTCCTCCGGGACAGAATACGAGCAGTACTTC. It codes for CASSSSGTEYEQYF. The chain joins TRBV7-9 to TRBJ2-7, with TRBD1 matching over 7 bases. Germline V gene sequence: CDR1 SEHNR, CDR2 FQNEAQ (reference sequence). V dropped 4 bases and J dropped 4; count of bases not matched to a gene: 7. This CDR3 has 14 amino acids.

This chain joins TRBV28 and TRBJ2-7; D is perhaps TRBD1 or TRBD2 (5 bases each). V lost 6 bases and J 6 bases, leaving 18 bases between the germline ends. Germline V gene lookup returns CDR1 MDHEN and CDR2 SYDVKM. The CDR3 contains 14 residues. CDR3 sequence reads: CASRRSGTAGEQYF. As DNA, the CDR3 is TGTGCCAGCAGGCGCTCCGGGACCGCCGGCGAGCAGTACTTC.

DNA of the CDR3: TGTGCCAGCAGGCCTGACAGGGTAGCTTTCTATGGCTACACCTTC. It specifies CASRPDRVAFYGYTF. The chain has TRBV5-4 and TRBJ1-2; TRBD1 agrees at 7 bases. Germline assignment: CDR1 SGHNT and CDR2 YYREEE (reference sequence). Germline trimming cut 5 bases from V and 4 bases from J; bases unmatched to any gene: 11. The CDR3 has 15 residues.

The rearrangement uses TRBV4-3 and TRBJ2-4; TRBD1 aligns across 10 bases. The ends lost 4 bases at V and 9 bases at J; junction bases unmatched: 6. The CDR3 length is 14 residues. Germline V lookup: CDR1 LGHNA, CDR2 YSLEER. The CDR3 loop reads CASSLEGQGSIQYF. CDR3 DNA sequence: TGCGCCAGCAGCCTAGAGGGACAGGGGAGCATTCAGTACTTC.

Only a few counts were recorded for this clone. At the DNA level, this CDR3 is encoded by other sequences in the same sample as well. The chain is built from TRBV28 and TRBJ2-1; TRBD2 is a possible D gene (6 bases). V shed 2 bases and J shed 4 bases, with 6 bases lying between them. Germline V lookup: CDR1 MDHEN, CDR2 SYDVKM. This CDR3 comprises 13 residues. Here the CDR3 DNA reads TGTGCCAGCAGTTTAGGGGGGTACAATGAGCAGTTCTTC. Its translation is CASSLGGYNEQFF.

The V call is TRBV7-2, the J call TRBJ2-1; no definite D call. V was cut by 5 bases and J by 6 bases, with 11 bases left in between. The CDR3 is 13 residues long. The V gene's germline CDR1 is SGHTA and CDR2 FQGNSA. The CDR3 DNA sequence: TGTGCCAGCAGCGAATTTCTAGGCAATGAGCAGTTCTTC. It is translated as CASSEFLGNEQFF.

The rearrangement links TRBV5-1 to TRBJ2-3; D is unclear. V lost 0 bases, J lost 1 base, and 12 bases lay in between. Germline V gene sequence: CDR1 SGHRS, CDR2 YFSETQ. There are 16 residues in the CDR3. The CDR3 here is CASSLVGDPRTDTQYF. The CDR3 region has the DNA TGCGCCAGCAGCTTGGTCGGCGACCCTCGCACAGATACGCAGTATTTT.

The chain links TRBV9 to TRBJ2-1; perhaps TRBD2 as D (5 bases). Germline V gene sequence: CDR1 SGDLS, CDR2 YYNGEE. The CDR3 length is 17 residues. Deletions cut 0 bases from V and 4 bases from J, with 17 bases between. The CDR3 DNA is TGTGCCAGCAGCGTAGCAGGTTCACTAGTGGGTTACAATGAGCAGTTCTTC. Residues: CASSVAGSLVGYNEQFF.

The rearrangement links TRBV19 to TRBJ1-5; tentatively, D is TRBD1 (5 bases). The germline gives CDR1 LNHDA, CDR2 SQIVND (reference sequence). V shed 5 bases and J shed 4 bases, with 9 bases lying between them. CDR3 length: 13 residues. The CDR3, as DNA: TGTGCCAGTAGTGACAGAACAAATCAGCCCCAGCATTTT. Amino acid sequence: CASSDRTNQPQHF.

The V call is TRBV6-5, the J call TRBJ1-1; D gene unclear. V was pared by 4 bases and J by 2 bases, with 11 bases between. In germline, CDR1 is MNHEY, CDR2 SVGAGI. The CDR3 runs 14 residues. Written as DNA, the CDR3 is TGTGCCAGCAGTTCCTGGACGGCAAACACTGAAGCTTTCTTT. Its translation is CASSSWTANTEAFF.

This clone has just a few counts. This sequence joins TRBV28 and TRBJ1-2; perhaps TRBD1 as D (6 bases). The CDR3 runs to 13 residues. CDR1 and CDR2 (germline): MDHEN, SYDVKM. The V and J ends lost 4 bases and 1 base respectively, with 7 bases between them. The CDR3, as DNA: TGTGCCAGCAGTTCAGGGGTTAACTATGGCTACACCTTC. It encodes CASSSGVNYGYTF.

The CDR3 spells CASRSGDPYEQYF. For the CDR3, the DNA is TGTGCCAGTAGGAGCGGGGACCCTTACGAGCAGTACTTC. V is TRBV28 and J is TRBJ2-5; 7 bases are a match to TRBD2. The J call may be in error: the DNA end matches TRBJ2-7 better. Looked up from germline, CDR1 is MDHEN and CDR2 is SYDVKM. This CDR3 spans 13 amino acids.

This chain joins TRBV4-3 and TRBJ1-1; D not certain. This CDR3 region has 16 residues. Trimming pared 1 base from V and 1 base from J, leaving 13 bases between. Germline-derived CDR1 and CDR2 are LGHNA and YSLEER. The CDR3 here is CASSQAPGRSNTEAFF. In nucleotides, the CDR3 is TGCGCCAGCAGCCAAGCACCCGGACGGTCGAACACTGAAGCTTTCTTT.

This chain links TRBV7-2 with TRBJ2-7, with D perhaps TRBD1 (6 bases). With 5 bases removed from V and 4 bases from J, the gap between germline ends came to 18 bases. CDR3 length: 15 amino acids. Germline CDR1 reads SGHTA; CDR2 reads FQGNSA. Written as DNA, the CDR3 is TGTGCCAGCAGCACACAGGGTGGGGATCGGTACGAGCAGTACTTC. Translating gives CASSTQGGDRYEQYF.

This chain links TRBV6-5 with TRBJ2-7; 7 bases are a match to TRBD1. Germline V gene lookup returns CDR1 MNHEY and CDR2 SVGAGI. The CDR3 covers 15 residues. The V and J ends lost 0 bases and 5 bases, in that order; junction bases with no gene match: 7. CDR3 nucleotides: TGTGCCAGCAGTTACTCCGGCGACAGGGACAACGAGCAGTACTTC. Its translation is CASSYSGDRDNEQYF.

The rearrangement uses TRBV7-6 and TRBJ2-1, with 9 positions matching TRBD2. From germline, CDR1 is SGHVS and CDR2 FNYEAQ. The CDR3 spans 13 residues. Germline trimming cut 2 bases from V and 10 bases from J; bases unmatched to any gene: 3. CDR3 amino acids: CASSLSGRNEQFF. The CDR3 coding sequence is TGTGCCAGCAGCTTAAGCGGGAGGAACGAGCAGTTCTTC. The full variable domain, with the rest looked up from reference TRBV7-6 and TRBJ2-1, is GAGVSQSPRYKVTKRGQDVALRCDPISGHVSLYWYRQALGQGPEFLTYFNYEAQQDKSGLPNDRFSAERPEGSISTLTIQRTEQRDSAMYRCASSLSGRNEQFFGPGTRLTVL.

The chain joins TRBV5-1 to TRBJ1-1; 11 bases agree with TRBD1. The V gene's germline CDR1 is SGHRS and CDR2 YFSETQ. The V segment lost 3 bases and the J segment 0 bases; nucleotides outside the gene matches: 10. CDR3 size: 18 residues. CDR3 DNA: TGCGCCAGCAGCTCCGGACAGGGGGCAACGATGGTGAACACTGAAGCTTTCTTT. This codes for CASSSGQGATMVNTEAFF.

V usage is TRBV4-2 and J usage is TRBJ2-5; tentative D call: TRBD1 (6 bases). V lost 4 bases and J lost 0, with 9 bases in between. The CDR3 sequence is 14 residues long. Germline CDR1 and CDR2: LGHNA and YNFKEQ. The CDR3 here is CASSPRDNQETQYF. CDR3 coding DNA: TGTGCCAGCAGCCCACGGGACAACCAAGAGACCCAGTACTTC.

The V gene is TRBV27, the J gene TRBJ2-7; TRBD2 matches at 8 bases. V trimming: 4 bases; J trimming: 6 bases; junction bases outside the gene matches: 11. The CDR3 extends over 15 amino acids. In germline, CDR1 is MNHEY, CDR2 SMNVEV (reference sequence). The CDR3 bases are TGTGCCAGCAGTTATATCCAGGCCGCGGGGGGCGAGCAGTACTTC. Its translation is CASSYIQAAGGEQYF.

Turning to this clone: At one end, the junction sequence differs from germline, possibly due to a read error. The CDR3 DNA reads as TGCGCCAGCAGGTTGGGACCCTACGAGCAGTACTTC. It is translated as CASRLGPYEQYF. The V gene is TRBV5-1, the J gene TRBJ2-7; D possibly uses TRBD1 or TRBD2 (5 bases each). This CDR3 spans 12 amino acids. The germline gives CDR1 SGHRS, CDR2 YFSETQ.